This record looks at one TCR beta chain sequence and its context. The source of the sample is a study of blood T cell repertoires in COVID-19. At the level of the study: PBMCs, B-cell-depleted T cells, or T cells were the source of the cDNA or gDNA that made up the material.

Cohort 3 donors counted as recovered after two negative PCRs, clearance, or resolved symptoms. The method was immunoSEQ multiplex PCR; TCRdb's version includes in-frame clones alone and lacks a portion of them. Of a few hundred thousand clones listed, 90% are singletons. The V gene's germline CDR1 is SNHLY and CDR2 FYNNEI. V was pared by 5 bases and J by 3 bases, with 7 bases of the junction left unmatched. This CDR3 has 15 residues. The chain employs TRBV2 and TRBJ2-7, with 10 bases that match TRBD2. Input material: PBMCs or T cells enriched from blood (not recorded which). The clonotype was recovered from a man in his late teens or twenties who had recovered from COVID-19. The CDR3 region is CASSLSGGPYYEQYF. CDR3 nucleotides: TGTGCCAGCAGTCTTAGCGGGGGGCCCTACTACGAGCAGTACTTC.